The clone carrying this TCR beta chain was picked up many times. Its antigen remains unidentified. This sample is drawn from a study of T cell repertoires in cytomegalovirus infection. V gave up 6 bases and J gave up 0 bases; unmatched junction bases: 10. The CDR3 sequence is 18 residues long. Germline lookup yields CDR1 SGHTA and CDR2 FQGNSA. MiXCR was run by TCRdb on the reads, yielding one entry per CDR3 protein. The sample yields under 500,000 distinct CDR3 sequences, about 39% seen once. The chain joins TRBV7-2 to TRBJ2-6; 8 bases agree with TRBD2. The starting material was cultured PBMCs, obtained from culture after CMV antigen stimulation. This clonotype was sampled from a human donor in good health (CMV status not recorded). Some clones in this sample may be carry-over from other donors' samples. CDR3 sequence: CASSLVGSGGSGANVLTF. CDR3 coding DNA: TGTGCCAGCAGTCTCGTAGGGAGCGGGGGCTCTGGGGCCAACGTCCTGACTTTC.